The present entry profiles one T cell receptor (beta chain) with its context. The sample holds a few counts of this clone. The clone's antigen remains unknown. No much larger clone exists at a distance of one base, and base qualities are not known. These data come from a study of a mutant IDH1 vaccine in newly diagnosed glioma (dated by TCRdb to the early 2020s). Turning to the overall study: Patients were given eight vaccinations, in weeks 1, 3, 5, 7, 11, 15, 19 and 23, which matched visits V03 through V10. Longitudinal TCRB deep sequencing was performed for roughly 27 treated patients wherever samples were available for exploratory analyses. Prior to enrollment, standard therapy consisting of radiotherapy alone, temozolomide alone, or radiochemotherapy with temozolomide had been administered to patients, with the combination being received by most patients. Vaccination started 4-6 weeks after radiotherapy alone, or was given together with temozolomide cycles in the groups whose treatment included chemotherapy. Of the 32 treated patients, around 62% were male and approximately 40% were female, and the mean age was 40.4 years. Peripheral blood was drawn at six visits: V03 (baseline), V05, V07, V10, V12 and V13. The paper as a whole reports these results and caveats: Selection of PBMC samples for TCRB deep sequencing was based on availability. Pseudoprogression seemed to be unrelated to changes in the top peripheral T cell clonotypes found by TCRB sequencing. The authors noted that analyses of patient blood samples could not be reproduced because of sample limitations. Across multiple MHC alleles, vaccine-induced immune responses were seen in about 93% of patients.

Reading the germline V gene gives CDR1 LGHNA and CDR2 YSLEER. Here V drops 0 bases and J drops 2 bases, and the junction holds 3 bases not matched to any gene. Taken from cysteine to phenylalanine, the CDR3 has 15 residues. Only CDR3 DNA is held: 45 bases, read in frame from base 1. Library construction relied on the immunoSEQ multiplex PCR assay. The hsTCRB Kit was used according to the manufacturer's protocol to amplify rearranged TCR beta chain sequences. Sequencing of TCRB libraries was carried out on an Illumina MiSeq. Per the source publication's procedure: Demultiplexing, trimming and gene mapping were performed with the kit vendor's proprietary platform. The table comes from immuneACCESS by way of TCRdb, which keeps in-frame sequences with V and J called. Part of the clones is missing from these tables; in studies checked, under half for an unresolved V gene and the rest for unknown reasons. D and trimming come from the DNA, and the V and J calls and clone size come from that table. For this sample there are tens of thousands of clones; under 80% appear just once. The ten largest clones capture about 10% of the sample.

The sample's time point label, decoded: week 11, during vaccination. A 20-mer mutant IDH1 peptide at 300 micrograms in Montanide made up each vaccine dose, which was injected subcutaneously together with topical imiquimod. All donors had newly diagnosed IDH1-mutant astrocytomas of WHO grade 3 or 4 that showed loss of nuclear ATRX. The samples were drawn from NOA16, a multicentre, single-arm, open-label phase I trial in Germany that tested a mutant IDH1 peptide vaccine in humans for the first time. Genomic DNA for TCRB sequencing was extracted from EDTA blood using the DNeasy Blood and Tissue Kit. This chain is built from TRBV4-3 and TRBJ2-5, and TRBD2 aligns with 7 junction nucleotides. The starting material was peripheral blood mononuclear cells (PBMCs), obtained from a glioma patient whose treatment included an IDH1 peptide vaccine. This TCR was recovered from a man between 18 and 35 years old with glioma. Some clones in this sample may be carry-over from other donors' samples. The CDR3 reads as follows: CASSQDPGGQETQYF. The DNA is as follows: TGCGCCAGCAGCCAAGATCCGGGGGGACAAGAGACCCAGTACTTC.